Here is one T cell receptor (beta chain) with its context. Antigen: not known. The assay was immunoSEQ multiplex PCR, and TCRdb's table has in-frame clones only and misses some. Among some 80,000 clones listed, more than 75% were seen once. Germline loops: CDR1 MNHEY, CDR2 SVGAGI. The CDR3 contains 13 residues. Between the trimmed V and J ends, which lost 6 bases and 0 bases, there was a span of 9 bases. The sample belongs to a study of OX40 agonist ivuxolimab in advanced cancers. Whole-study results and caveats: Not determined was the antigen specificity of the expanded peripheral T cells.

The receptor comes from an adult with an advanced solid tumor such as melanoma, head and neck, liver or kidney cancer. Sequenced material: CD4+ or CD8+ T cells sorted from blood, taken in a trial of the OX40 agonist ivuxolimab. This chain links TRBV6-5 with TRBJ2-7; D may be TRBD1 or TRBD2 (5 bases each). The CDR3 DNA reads TGTGCCAGCAGCCCAGGGAGCTCCTACGAGCAGTACTTC. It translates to CASSPGSSYEQYF.